These T cell receptor beta chains were read from a single sample in a study of post-analysis software for immune sequencing data. MiXCR, run by TCRdb on the PCR reads, gives a single entry per CDR3 protein. The data contain about half a million distinct CDR3 sequences, around 34% of them seen just once; the ten biggest clones take up around 5.9%. Sequencing used blood. These receptors all come from a girl between 2 and 17 years old with multiple sclerosis. CDR3s include the opening cysteine and the closing phenylalanine or tryptophan. A D gene is named only where the DNA matches it firmly. A row's size may be missing; if present it is once, few, many or a size class.

few | . | 13 | TRBV19 | CASSKQPRDEQFF
. | . | 13 | TRBV20-1 | CSARGLRNEKLFF
. | TRBD1 | 15 | TRBV2 | CASRKGASYNSPLHF
few | TRBD1 | 14 | TRBV7-2 | CASSRWTGVGTIYF
. | TRBD1 | 15 | TRBV2 | CASSEGQGIDYGYTF
once | . | 16 | TRBV5-1 | CASSLGQMRGRNGYTF
. | TRBD2 | 13 | TRBV6-5 | CASSYIREADQFF
. | TRBD1 | 16 | TRBV3-1 | CASSPWDRDGAGELFF
few | . | 14 | TRBV18 | CASSPQSGKGGYTF
. | TRBD1 | 15 | TRBV9 | CASSVGTGGTDTRYF
few | TRBD1 | 15 | TRBV5-1 | CASSWDRTSTDTQYF
. | TRBD1 | 15 | TRBV7-9 | CASSLDAGGRETQYF
. | . | 17 | TRBV20-1 | CSARDRAIPGGNYGYTF
. | TRBD1 | 15 | TRBV11-3 | CASSSRQGQADTQYF
. | . | 16 | TRBV7-9 | CASGDLRLSSTDTQYF
. | . | 16 | TRBV6-6 | CASSYPGGAANYGYTF
. | . | 17 | TRBV20-1 | CSARDYGKGALSYEQYF
. | TRBD2 | 16 | TRBV4-1 | CASSGHSGGRFYEQYF
. | . | 15 | TRBV12-3/TRBV12-4 | CASSPDGRGSYGYTF
few | . | 15 | TRBV9 | CASSPLRGPNYGYTF
few | . | 16 | TRBV5-5 | CASSSLPDASTDTQYF
. | . | 13 | TRBV10-3 | CAISPPDRETQYF
. | . | 13 | TRBV18 | CASSAVGVETQYF